The rows below give T cell receptor beta chains drawn from one sample of a study of blood T cells in healthy people across ages. MiXCR, applied by TCRdb to the 5' RACE reads, yields one record per CDR3 protein. The data contain around 710,000 distinct CDR3 sequences, about 40% of them singletons. The sequencing input was blood. These receptors came from a woman aged 60-75 years in good health. The CDR3 runs from the conserved cysteine through the conserved F or W. A D gene is named only where the DNA matches it firmly. Clone sizes are given selectively: once, few, many, or a class where the clone is expanded.

D: NA
J: TRBJ2-3
size: NA
V: TRBV7-2
CDR3: CASSQGSLTDTQYF
DNA: TGTGCCAGCAGTCAGGGGTCCTTGACGGATACGCAGTATTTT

D: NA
J: TRBJ1-1
size: once
V: TRBV11-2
CDR3: CASSPTTGPEAFF
DNA: TGTGCCAGCAGCCCAACCACGGGACCTGAAGCTTTCTTT

D: TRBD2
J: TRBJ2-1
size: NA
V: TRBV9
CDR3: CASSTGTSVYNEQFF
DNA: TGTGCCAGCAGCACTGGGACTAGCGTCTACAATGAGCAGTTCTTC

D: TRBD2
J: TRBJ2-1
size: few
V: TRBV14
CDR3: CASSIDTTSGDDEQFF
DNA: TGTGCCAGCAGCATAGATACGACTAGCGGGGACGATGAGCAGTTCTTC

D: NA
J: TRBJ2-5
size: NA
V: TRBV6-1
CDR3: CASTQGYEETQYF
DNA: TGTGCCTCCACCCAGGGGTACGAAGAGACCCAGTACTTC

D: NA
J: TRBJ1-2
size: NA
V: TRBV12-3/TRBV12-4
CDR3: CVSTLDSYNYGYTF
DNA: TGTGTCAGCACCTTGGACAGTTATAACTATGGCTACACCTTC

D: TRBD1
J: TRBJ2-7
size: NA
V: TRBV5-1
CDR3: CASSLAEQGQQYF
DNA: TGCGCCAGCAGCTTGGCCGAACAGGGGCAGCAGTACTTC

D: NA
J: TRBJ2-1
size: NA
V: TRBV4-2
CDR3: CASSQGFRAHGSYNEQFF
DNA: TGTGCCAGCAGCCAAGGATTTCGAGCGCACGGCTCCTACAATGAGCAGTTCTTC

D: TRBD2
J: TRBJ2-5
size: NA
V: TRBV28
CDR3: CASSILAGDIQETQYF
DNA: TGTGCCAGCAGTATTCTAGCGGGAGATATCCAAGAGACCCAGTACTTC

D: TRBD2
J: TRBJ2-3
size: few
V: TRBV4-2
CDR3: CASSQEASGRPDTQYF
DNA: TGTGCCAGCAGCCAAGAGGCTAGCGGGAGGCCAGATACGCAGTATTTT

D: NA
J: TRBJ1-4
size: NA
V: TRBV4-3
CDR3: CASSQGGELNEKLFF
DNA: TGCGCCAGCAGCCAGGGTGGGGAGTTGAATGAAAAACTGTTTTTT

D: NA
J: TRBJ2-5
size: once
V: TRBV6-1
CDR3: CASSEDGGLGEQYF
DNA: TGTGCCAGCAGTGAAGATGGGGGTTTAGGGGAGCAGTACTTC

D: TRBD2
J: TRBJ2-5
size: NA
V: TRBV15
CDR3: CATSRALAGLETQYF
DNA: TGTGCCACCAGCAGAGCGCTAGCGGGATTGGAGACCCAGTACTTC

D: NA
J: TRBJ2-3
size: many
V: TRBV10-3
CDR3: CAISARLTDTQYF
DNA: TGTGCCATCAGTGCCCGCCTTACAGATACGCAGTATTTT

D: TRBD2
J: TRBJ2-1
size: few
V: TRBV18
CDR3: CASSDLAAKFAEQFF
DNA: TGTGCCAGCTCAGATCTAGCGGCCAAGTTTGCTGAGCAGTTCTTC

D: NA
J: TRBJ2-4
size: NA
V: TRBV13
CDR3: CASSLREGRLAKNIQYF
DNA: TGTGCCAGCAGCTTAAGAGAAGGCCGCCTAGCCAAAAACATTCAGTACTTC

D: NA
J: TRBJ2-1
size: many
V: TRBV6-1
CDR3: CASSLEAGGYNEQFF
DNA: TGTGCCAGCAGTCTGGAGGCAGGCGGATACAATGAGCAGTTCTTC

D: NA
J: TRBJ2-1
size: NA
V: TRBV20-1
CDR3: CSASRAYNEQFF
DNA: TGCAGTGCTAGTCGGGCCTACAATGAGCAGTTCTTC

D: NA
J: TRBJ2-5
size: few
V: TRBV7-2
CDR3: CASSLSGSYPGETQYF
DNA: TGTGCCAGCAGCTTATCGGGGTCCTACCCTGGAGAGACCCAGTACTTC

D: TRBD2
J: TRBJ2-3
size: NA
V: TRBV20-1
CDR3: CSAGKLAGGWITQYF
DNA: TGCAGTGCGGGGAAACTAGCGGGGGGCTGGATTACGCAGTATTTT

D: TRBD1
J: TRBJ1-4
size: few
V: TRBV5-1
CDR3: CASSRTGGANEKLFF
DNA: TGCGCCAGCAGCAGGACAGGGGGAGCTAATGAAAAACTGTTTTTT

D: NA
J: TRBJ2-3
size: few
V: TRBV5-1
CDR3: CASSFPVDSVEGTDTQYF
DNA: TGCGCCAGCAGCTTTCCAGTTGACAGCGTTGAGGGGACAGATACGCAGTATTTT

D: NA
J: TRBJ2-6
size: NA
V: TRBV12-3/TRBV12-4
CDR3: CASSFSGQSSGANVLTF
DNA: TGTGCCAGCAGTTTCTCAGGGCAGAGCTCTGGGGCCAACGTCCTGACTTTC

D: NA
J: TRBJ2-1
size: NA
V: TRBV12-3/TRBV12-4
CDR3: CASSWGLWDEQFF
DNA: TGTGCCAGCAGTTGGGGTCTCTGGGATGAGCAGTTCTTC